One and the same sample provided the 32 T cell receptor beta chains below, sequenced in a study of T-cell reconstitution after alpha-beta-depleted transplantation in children (TCRdb year 2016). The method behind the library was PCR. Sequencing was performed on an Illumina HiSeq 2500. To normalize quantification of the TCRbeta repertoire, the TCR libraries were built with molecular barcoding that relied on unique molecular identifiers. TCRdb reran the public reads through fastp at Q25 and MiXCR, keeping productive beta chains. Each record represents a unique CDR3 protein, reported with the most common genes and DNA among its rows. The sample includes 490,000 or so distinct CDR3 sequences, with under 15% observed a single time. The ten largest clones represent about 6% of the sample. Material: PBMCs from the stem cell graft donor, obtained from the stem cell graft. The receptor set was obtained from a human donor who donated a stem cell graft to a child with combined immunodeficiency.

This clonotype was picked up a small number of times. The chain employs TRBV20-1 and TRBJ2-5; TRBD1 matches 7 bases. Unmatched junction bases numbered 2, after V lost 0 bases and J lost 1 base. The germline V gene encodes CDR1 DFQATT and CDR2 SNEGSKA (reference sequence). CDR3 length: 14 residues. The CDR3 DNA sequence: TGCAGTGCTAGAGACCGGGACAGCCAAGAGACCCAGTACTTC. Amino acid sequence: CSARDRDSQETQYF.

This clonotype was observed a few times. V is TRBV27 and J is TRBJ2-5, with a tentative D call TRBD2 (6 bases). The CDR3 has 15 amino acids. The germline CDR1 and CDR2 sequences are MNHEY and SMNVEV (reference sequence). The V and J ends lost 5 bases and 7 bases respectively, with 20 bases between them. CDR3 loop: CASSPLWRGRSTQYF. The CDR3 region has the DNA TGTGCCAGCAGTCCCCTCTGGAGGGGCCGCTCGACCCAGTACTTC.

Only a few counts were recorded for this clonotype. The rearrangement links TRBV7-2 to TRBJ2-1; D uncertain. CDR3 size: 12 residues. Per the germline V gene, CDR1 is SGHTA and CDR2 is FQGNSA. Trimming left V 5 bases short and J 13 bases short, with 15 bases between. DNA of the CDR3: TGTGCCAGCAGCCACGGAGAGTTACTCCAGTTCTTC. Its translation is CASSHGELLQFF.

This clonotype has a handful of counts. The chain is built from TRBV12-3 or TRBV12-4 and TRBJ1-1; TRBD1 is a possible D gene (5 bases). V dropped 6 bases and J dropped 1 base, with 9 bases sitting between them. The CDR3 spans 13 residues. The CDR3 loop is CASRGTGNTEAFF. The CDR3 DNA is TGTGCCAGCAGGGGGACGGGGAACACTGAAGCTTTCTTT.

The chain is built from TRBV29-1 and TRBJ2-3, with TRBD2 as a possible D gene (6 bases). V shed 6 bases and J shed 3 bases, with 16 bases lying between them. The CDR3 length is 14 residues. CDR1 and CDR2 (germline): SQVTM, ANQGSEA. The CDR3 DNA follows: TGCAGCGTGGCGGGGAGCCGGGGGACAGATACGCAGTATTTT. As protein: CSVAGSRGTDTQYF.

This clonotype was recorded a few times. The chain carries TRBV5-1 and TRBJ2-2; 14 nucleotides line up with TRBD2. The CDR3 has 16 residues. Germline V gene lookup returns CDR1 SGHRS and CDR2 YFSETQ. Trimming at V came to 5 bases and at J to 3 bases, leaving 3 bases not matched to a gene. The CDR3 DNA reads as TGCGCCAGCAGAGGACTAGCGGGGGGATACACCGGGGAGCTGTTTTTT. Its translation is CASRGLAGGYTGELFF.

The genes are TRBV6-6 and TRBJ1-1; maybe TRBD1 (5 bases). The V end was cut by 3 bases, the J end by 7 bases, with 12 bases between. Germline assignment: CDR1 MNHNY and CDR2 SVGAGI (reference sequence). The CDR3 totals 13 residues. CDR3 in amino acids: CASSYLRGREAFF. The DNA of the CDR3 is TGTGCCAGCAGTTATCTTCGGGGCCGTGAAGCTTTCTTT.

The V gene is TRBV30, the J gene TRBJ1-2, with no clear D. V was cut by 0 bases and J by 6 bases, with 8 bases left in between. In germline, CDR1 is GTSNPN, CDR2 SVGIG (reference sequence). The CDR3 contains 12 residues. The CDR3 sequence is CAWSVGDHGYTF. The CDR3, as DNA: TGTGCCTGGAGTGTGGGTGATCATGGCTACACCTTC.

The CDR3 protein is CASSLTGSDTEAFF. The CDR3 nucleotides are TGCGCCAGCAGCTTGACAGGGTCGGACACTGAAGCTTTCTTT. The chain employs TRBV5-1 and TRBJ1-1; weak D call: TRBD1 (6 bases). In germline, CDR1 is SGHRS, CDR2 YFSETQ. The CDR3 length is 14 residues. V shed 1 base and J shed 3 bases, with 10 bases lying between them.

This clonotype came up many times. The rearrangement links TRBV20-1 to TRBJ2-6, with 7 bases lining up with TRBD1. Germline lookup yields CDR1 DFQATT and CDR2 SNEGSKA (reference sequence). With V trimmed by 6 bases and J by 0 bases, 8 bases remained unmatched. The CDR3 sequence is 16 residues long. The CDR3 sequence: CSATTGAPSGANVLTF. Written as DNA, the CDR3 is TGCAGTGCAACAACAGGGGCCCCCTCTGGGGCCAACGTCCTGACTTTC.

This clonotype was found a few times. J is TRBJ2-3 and V is TRBV3-1; D possibly corresponds to TRBD2 (5 bases). Germline V gene data show CDR1 as LGHDT and CDR2 as YNNKEL (reference sequence). The length of the CDR3 is 17 residues. V dropped 4 bases and J dropped 3 bases, with 20 bases sitting between them. The CDR3 spells CASSPAVSSDYTDTQYF. The CDR3 DNA follows: TGTGCCAGCAGCCCCGCTGTGTCGAGCGACTATACAGATACGCAGTATTTT.

The chain links TRBV4-3 to TRBJ2-7; D assignment may be TRBD1 or TRBD2 (5 bases each). Trimming removed 0 bases from V and 12 bases from J, with 18 bases in between. The CDR3 extends over 14 amino acids. Germline V gene sequence: CDR1 LGHNA, CDR2 YSLEER. The CDR3 region is CASSQDQGAGPLYF. The CDR3 DNA reads as TGCGCCAGCAGCCAAGATCAGGGTGCGGGTCCCCTGTACTTC.

This chain joins TRBV7-2 and TRBJ2-5; 8 bases map to TRBD1. This CDR3 contains 17 residues. Germline V CDR1 and CDR2: SGHTA, FQGNSA. J lost 2 bases, V lost 4 bases, and 12 bases had no gene match. DNA for the CDR3: TGTGCCAGCAGCTCGCAGGGCGGACAGGGATATCAAGAGACCCAGTACTTC. It yields the protein CASSSQGGQGYQETQYF.

This clonotype turned up a few times. The chain links TRBV6-1 to TRBJ2-7, with D perhaps given as TRBD1 or TRBD2 (5 bases each). This CDR3 region has 14 residues. Looked up from germline, CDR1 is MNHNS and CDR2 is SASEGT. V lost 7 bases and J 1 base, leaving 14 bases between the germline ends. CDR3 protein: CASNEGQESYEQYF. CDR3 coding DNA: TGTGCCAGCAATGAGGGGCAAGAATCCTACGAGCAGTACTTC.

This clonotype has just a few counts. The chain combines TRBV5-1 with TRBJ2-3; TRBD2 matches 12 bases. The CDR3 is 16 residues long. Germline V gene sequence: CDR1 SGHRS, CDR2 YFSETQ. The junction had 3 bases not matched to a gene; V was cut back by 4 bases and J by 0 bases. Here the CDR3 reads CASSDGTSGSTDTQYF. For the CDR3, the DNA is TGCGCCAGCAGCGACGGGACTAGCGGGAGCACAGATACGCAGTATTTT.

This clonotype was seen only a few times. The chain uses TRBV6-5 and TRBJ2-5; TRBD1 agrees at 9 bases. The CDR3 sequence is 17 residues long. V lost 2 bases to trimming and J lost 4 bases; unmatched junction nucleotides: 11. Germline loops: CDR1 MNHEY, CDR2 SVGAGI. The CDR3 nucleotides are TGTGCCAGCAGTTACCCAAACAGGGGGCGAAGGGCAGAGACCCAGTACTTC. Translated: CASSYPNRGRRAETQYF.

Ten or more counts support this clonotype. The chain is built from TRBV20-1 and TRBJ2-5; D not certain. V shed 6 bases and J shed 9 bases, with 8 bases lying between them. The CDR3 has 9 amino acids. Germline V gene sequence: CDR1 DFQATT, CDR2 SNEGSKA (reference sequence). The CDR3 reads CSAGQSQYF. In DNA form, the CDR3 reads TGCAGTGCCGGTCAGTCCCAGTACTTC.

The rearrangement joins TRBV5-6 to TRBJ1-5; 8 nucleotides line up with TRBD1. CDR1 and CDR2 from the germline V gene are SGHDT and YYEEEE. The ends lost 4 bases at V and 6 bases at J; junction bases unmatched: 9. The CDR3 extends over 15 amino acids. The chain's CDR3 is CASSRGTGPGQPQHF. Written as DNA, the CDR3 is TGTGCCAGCAGCCGCGGGACAGGTCCTGGTCAGCCCCAGCATTTT.

V is TRBV29-1 and J is TRBJ2-7; D perhaps matches TRBD1 (7 bases). The CDR3 is 12 amino acids. V was clipped by 7 bases and J by 2 bases, with 12 bases between them. Germline assignment: CDR1 SQVTM and CDR2 ANQGSEA. CDR3 bases: TGCAGCGGGGGGGACAGAGCCTACGAGCAGTACTTC. This sequence encodes CSGGDRAYEQYF.

This clonotype turned up a few times. This chain joins TRBV7-2 and TRBJ2-6, with 7 bases that match TRBD1. This CDR3 comprises 14 residues. CDR1 is SGHTA and CDR2 is FQGNSA in the germline V gene. Trimming removed 8 bases from V and 4 bases from J; junction bases left unmatched: 5. The CDR3 DNA reads as TGTGCCAGCGGTACAGGGGCGGGGGCCAACGTCCTGACTTTC. Translating gives CASGTGAGANVLTF.

V and J are TRBV27 and TRBJ2-1; D is unresolved. This CDR3 comprises 14 residues. Trimming took off 2 bases at V and 5 bases at J, with 10 bases between the two ends. CDR1 MNHEY and CDR2 SMNVEV come from the germline V gene (reference sequence). The CDR3 loop reads CASSLLLNHNEQFF. CDR3 DNA: TGTGCCAGCAGTTTACTTCTAAATCACAATGAGCAGTTCTTC.

A note on this clonotype: Since a much larger clone is just one base distant, this may be a read error. The chain is built from TRBV27 and TRBJ2-2; D not resolved. Germline-derived CDR1 and CDR2 are MNHEY and SMNVEV (reference sequence). There are 14 residues in the CDR3. Deletions cut 5 bases from V and 9 bases from J, with 16 bases between. The chain's CDR3 is CASSPMGITRELFF. The CDR3 DNA reads TGTGCCAGCAGTCCCATGGGAATTACCAGGGAGCTGTTTTTT.

This clonotype was observed a handful of times. The rearrangement links TRBV2 to TRBJ2-3; TRBD2 might be the D (6 bases). Germline V lookup: CDR1 SNHLY, CDR2 FYNNEI. The CDR3 sequence is 16 residues long. With 1 base removed from V and 0 bases from J, the gap between germline ends came to 11 bases. CDR3 in DNA: TGTGCCAGCAGTGAAGGACTAGGACGGAGCACAGATACGCAGTATTTT. It yields the protein CASSEGLGRSTDTQYF. Supplemented by reference TRBV2 and TRBJ2-3, the full variable domain reads EPEVTQTPSHQVTQMGQEVILRCVPISNHLYFYWYRQILGQKVEFLVSFYNNEISEKSEIFDDQFSVERPDGSNFTLKIRSTKLEDSAMYFCASSEGLGRSTDTQYFGPGTRLTVL.

This clonotype showed up just a few times. The chain carries TRBV5-6 and TRBJ2-5, with 7 bases lining up with TRBD2. The ends lost 4 bases at V and 7 bases at J; junction bases unmatched: 13. This CDR3 has 15 residues. Germline V CDR1 and CDR2: SGHDT, YYEEEE. The CDR3 spells CASSRGTIFSGTQYF. The CDR3 region has the DNA TGTGCCAGCAGCCGAGGGACTATCTTTAGTGGGACCCAGTACTTC. The full variable domain, in which reference TRBV5-6 and TRBJ2-5 provide the parts outside the CDR3, is DAGVTQSPTHLIKTRGQQVTLRCSPKSGHDTVSWYQQALGQGPQFIFQYYEEEERQRGNFPDRFSGHQFPNYSSELNVNALLLGDSALYLCASSRGTIFSGTQYFGPGTRLLVL.

This clonotype was counted many times. DNA for the CDR3: TGTGCCAGCTCACCAACCCGTGGATACAATGAGCAGTTCTTC. As protein: CASSPTRGYNEQFF. The V and J genes are TRBV18 and TRBJ2-1, with D unresolved. Per the germline V gene, CDR1 is KGHSH and CDR2 is LQKENI. V dropped 2 bases and J dropped 4 bases, with 9 bases sitting between them. CDR3 length: 14 residues.

This clonotype showed up many times. The J gene is TRBJ2-3, the V gene TRBV2; D gene ambiguous. Germline V gives CDR1 SNHLY, CDR2 FYNNEI. Trimming removed 3 bases from V and 6 bases from J, with 10 bases in between. This CDR3 is built from 13 residues. CDR3: CASSDRRRDTQYF. DNA of the CDR3: TGTGCCAGCAGTGATAGAAGACGTGATACGCAGTATTTT. The full variable domain, completed using reference TRBV2 and TRBJ2-3, is EPEVTQTPSHQVTQMGQEVILRCVPISNHLYFYWYRQILGQKVEFLVSFYNNEISEKSEIFDDQFSVERPDGSNFTLKIRSTKLEDSAMYFCASSDRRRDTQYFGPGTRLTVL.

The J gene is TRBJ1-2, the V gene TRBV12-3 or TRBV12-4; 10 bases are a match to TRBD1. This CDR3 contains 16 residues. V shed 0 bases and J 7 bases; nucleotides not matched to a gene: 8. The CDR3 DNA reads TGTGCCAGCAGTTTAGCGGGACAGGGGAGTTCCGGTGGCTACACCTTC. Its protein is CASSLAGQGSSGGYTF.

In this sample, this clonotype turned up a few times. V and J are TRBV5-1 and TRBJ2-2, with 8 positions matching TRBD1. Per germline, CDR1 SGHRS and CDR2 YFSETQ. The CDR3 is 16 residues long. J was trimmed by 3 bases and V by 0 bases; bases with no gene match: 4. CDR3 loop: CASSLAETGDTGELFF. DNA of the CDR3: TGCGCCAGCAGCTTGGCCGAGACAGGGGACACCGGGGAGCTGTTTTTT.

This clonotype occurred a few times. V usage is TRBV30 and J usage is TRBJ2-1; TRBD2 aligns across 14 bases. CDR1 is GTSNPN, CDR2 SVGIG, per germline (reference sequence). V was pared by 3 bases and J by 4 bases, with 2 bases of the junction left unmatched. CDR3 length: 15 amino acids. Here the CDR3 DNA reads TGTGCCTGGAGGGGACTAGCGGGAGCTTACAATGAGCAGTTCTTC. Its protein is CAWRGLAGAYNEQFF.

The J gene is TRBJ1-5, the V gene TRBV2; a possible D gene is TRBD1 (5 bases). The length of the CDR3 is 15 residues. Germline-derived CDR1 and CDR2 are SNHLY and FYNNEI. Trimming removed 1 base at V and 6 bases at J, with 13 bases between. The CDR3 loop reads CASSEVLGVGQPQHF. The CDR3 DNA follows: TGTGCCAGCAGTGAAGTGTTAGGGGTAGGTCAGCCCCAGCATTTT.

This chain links TRBV2 with TRBJ2-7; a possible D gene is TRBD1 (6 bases). This CDR3 is built from 14 residues. The germline CDR1 and CDR2 sequences are SNHLY and FYNNEI. V lost 7 bases to trimming and J lost 0 bases, with 13 bases between them. The CDR3 here is CASTGASSSYEQYF. The CDR3 nucleotides read TGTGCCAGCACAGGGGCTTCTAGCTCCTACGAGCAGTACTTC.

The J gene is TRBJ2-3, the V gene TRBV15, with D perhaps TRBD1 (5 bases). CDR3 length equals 14 residues. Trimming shortened V by 2 bases and J by 5 bases, and 11 bases separated the two germline ends. Germline V gene lookup returns CDR1 LNHNV and CDR2 YYDKDF (reference sequence). As DNA, the CDR3 is TGTGCCACCAGCAGACCTCCAGGGATAGATACGCAGTATTTT. Encoded protein: CATSRPPGIDTQYF.